This paragraph covers one T cell receptor beta chain sequence. This record comes from a study of blood T cell repertoires in COVID-19. From germline, CDR1 is MGHRA and CDR2 YSYEKL. The trim removed 1 base at V and 8 bases at J, leaving 6 bases unmatched. The CDR3 covers 15 residues. Some clones are missing from TCRdb's copy, which holds only in-frame ones; the method was immunoSEQ multiplex PCR. The table has under 50,000 clones, 65% to 80% seen once; the top ten hold about 20%. Sequenced material: peripheral blood. V usage is TRBV4-1 and J usage is TRBJ2-1; TRBD2 agrees at 9 bases. This clonotype was sampled from a human donor with active or convalescent COVID-19. The donor label of this sample is uncertain. CDR3 bases: TGCGCCAGCAGCCAAGTAGCGGGAGAAGTCTATGAGCAGTTCTTC. Translating gives CASSQVAGEVYEQFF.